Reported below is one T cell receptor (beta chain). Its antigen is undetermined. A CD45RA-negative memory subset and a CD45RA+ naive subset were separated from the CD4+ cells. TCRdb's table, derived via immunoSEQ multiplex PCR, lists solely in-frame clones and lacks some. The sample lists millions of clones, 85% to 95% occurring once. These data are taken from a study of shared clonotypes between healthy human individuals. Study-wide findings and caveats: Since donors were few, the genetic and exposure-history diversity represented was limited. Rarefaction exposed incomplete sorted-subset sequencing despite large depth.

Germline V lookup: CDR1 GTSNPN, CDR2 SVGIG (reference sequence). Trimming stripped 0 bases from V and 4 bases from J, with 9 bases between. There are 13 residues in the CDR3. Sequenced input: naive CD4+ T cells sorted from blood. As for subset: CD45RA+ positively selected. This sequence joins TRBV30 and TRBJ1-1, with D unresolved. The receptor comes from a man aged 18 to 29 in good health. The CDR3 DNA is TGTGCCTGGAGTGTTCTATGGTCCACTGAAGCTTTCTTT. It encodes CAWSVLWSTEAFF.